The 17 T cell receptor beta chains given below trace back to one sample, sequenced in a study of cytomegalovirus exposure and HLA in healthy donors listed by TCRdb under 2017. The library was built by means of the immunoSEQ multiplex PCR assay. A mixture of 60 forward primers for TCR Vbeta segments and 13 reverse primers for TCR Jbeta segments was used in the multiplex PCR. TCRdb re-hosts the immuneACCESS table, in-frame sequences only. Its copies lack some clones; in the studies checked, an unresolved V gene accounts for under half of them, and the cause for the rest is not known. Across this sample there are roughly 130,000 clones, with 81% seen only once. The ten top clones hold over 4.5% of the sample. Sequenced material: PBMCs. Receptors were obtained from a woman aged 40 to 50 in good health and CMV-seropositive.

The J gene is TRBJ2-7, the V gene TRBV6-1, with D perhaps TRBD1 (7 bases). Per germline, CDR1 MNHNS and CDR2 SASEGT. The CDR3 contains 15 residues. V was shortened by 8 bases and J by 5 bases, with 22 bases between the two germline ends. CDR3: CASWGRDSSSHEQYF. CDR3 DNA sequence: TGTGCCAGCTGGGGGCGGGACAGCTCGTCCCACGAGCAGTACTTC.

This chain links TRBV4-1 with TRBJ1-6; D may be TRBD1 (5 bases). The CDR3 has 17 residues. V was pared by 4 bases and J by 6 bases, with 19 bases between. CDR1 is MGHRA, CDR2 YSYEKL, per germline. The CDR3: CASSPRDVPQPNSPLHF. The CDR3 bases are TGCGCCAGCAGCCCGCGGGACGTCCCCCAACCTAATTCACCCCTCCACTTT.

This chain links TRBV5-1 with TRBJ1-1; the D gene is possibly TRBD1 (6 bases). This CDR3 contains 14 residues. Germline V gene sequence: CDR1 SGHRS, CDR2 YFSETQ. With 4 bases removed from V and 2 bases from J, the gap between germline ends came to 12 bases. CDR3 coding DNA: TGCGCCAGCAGCCCGGTGGGGGCCAACACTGAAGCTTTCTTT. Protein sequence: CASSPVGANTEAFF.

CDR3 nucleotides: TGCGCCAGCAGCCAAGATCGAGTAGCTTTCTTT. Its translation: CASSQDRVAFF. This chain links TRBV4-1 with TRBJ1-1; D is uncertain. V was shortened by 0 bases and J by 10 bases, with 6 bases between the two germline ends. Germline-derived CDR1 and CDR2 are MGHRA and YSYEKL. The CDR3 consists of 11 residues.

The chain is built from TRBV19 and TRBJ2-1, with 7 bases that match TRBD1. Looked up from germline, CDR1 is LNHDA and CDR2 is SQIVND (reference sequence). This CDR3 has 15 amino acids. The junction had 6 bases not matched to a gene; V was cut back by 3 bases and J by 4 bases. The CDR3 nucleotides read TGTGCCAGTAGTATTTCCGGGACAGATTACAATGAGCAGTTCTTC. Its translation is CASSISGTDYNEQFF. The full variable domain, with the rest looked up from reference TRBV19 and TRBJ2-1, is DGGITQSPKYLFRKEGQNVTLSCEQNLNHDAMYWYRQDPGQGLRLIYYSQIVNDFQKGDIAEGYSVSREKKESFPLTVTSAQKNPTAFYLCASSISGTDYNEQFFGPGTRLTVL.

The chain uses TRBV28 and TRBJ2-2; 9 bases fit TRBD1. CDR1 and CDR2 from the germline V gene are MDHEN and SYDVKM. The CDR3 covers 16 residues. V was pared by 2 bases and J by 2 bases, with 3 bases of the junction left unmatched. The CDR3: CASSLVGQGNTGELFF. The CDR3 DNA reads TGTGCCAGCAGTTTAGTGGGACAGGGTAACACCGGGGAGCTGTTTTTT.

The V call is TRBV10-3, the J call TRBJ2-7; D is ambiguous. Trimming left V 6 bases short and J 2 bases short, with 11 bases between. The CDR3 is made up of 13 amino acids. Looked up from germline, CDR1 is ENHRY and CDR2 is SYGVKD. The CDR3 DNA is TGTGCCATCAGCCCAGACATGACCTACGAGCAGTACTTC. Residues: CAISPDMTYEQYF.

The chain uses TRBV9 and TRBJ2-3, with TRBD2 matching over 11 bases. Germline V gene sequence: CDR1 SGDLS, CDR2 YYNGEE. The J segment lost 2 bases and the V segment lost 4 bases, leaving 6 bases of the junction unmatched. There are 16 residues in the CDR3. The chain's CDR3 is CASSLSGGETTDTQYF. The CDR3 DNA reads TGTGCCAGCAGCCTTAGCGGGGGGGAGACCACAGATACGCAGTATTTT.

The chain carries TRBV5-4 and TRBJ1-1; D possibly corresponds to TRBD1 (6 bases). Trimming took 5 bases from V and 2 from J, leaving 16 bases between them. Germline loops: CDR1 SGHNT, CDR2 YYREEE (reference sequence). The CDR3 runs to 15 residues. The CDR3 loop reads CASSSPGQGNTEAFF. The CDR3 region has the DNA TGTGCCAGCAGTTCGCCGGGACAAGGAAACACTGAAGCTTTCTTT.

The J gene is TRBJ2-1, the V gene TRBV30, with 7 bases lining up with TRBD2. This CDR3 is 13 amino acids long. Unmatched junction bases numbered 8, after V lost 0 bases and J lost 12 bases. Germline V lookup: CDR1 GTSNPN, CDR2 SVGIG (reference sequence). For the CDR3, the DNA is TGTGCCTGGAGTGTAGGGAGTGGGAGGGGGCAGTTCTTC. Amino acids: CAWSVGSGRGQFF.

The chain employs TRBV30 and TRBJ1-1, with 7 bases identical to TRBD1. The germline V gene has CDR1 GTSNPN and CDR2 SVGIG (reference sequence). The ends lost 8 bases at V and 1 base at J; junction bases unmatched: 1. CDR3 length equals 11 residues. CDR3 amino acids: CAGTENTEAFF. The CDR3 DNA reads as TGTGCCGGGACAGAGAACACTGAAGCTTTCTTT.

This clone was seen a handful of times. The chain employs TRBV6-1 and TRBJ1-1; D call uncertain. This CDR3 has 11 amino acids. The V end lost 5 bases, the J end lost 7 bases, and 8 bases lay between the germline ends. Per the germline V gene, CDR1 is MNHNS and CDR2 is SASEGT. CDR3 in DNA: TGTGCCAGCAGTCGCGTATTTGAAGCTTTCTTT. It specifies CASSRVFEAFF.

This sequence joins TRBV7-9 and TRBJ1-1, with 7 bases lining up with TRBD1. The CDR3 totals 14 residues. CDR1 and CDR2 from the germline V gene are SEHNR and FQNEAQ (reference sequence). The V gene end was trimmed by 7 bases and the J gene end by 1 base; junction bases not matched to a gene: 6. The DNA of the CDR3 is TGTGCCAGCATACGGGACAGATCGAACACTGAAGCTTTCTTT. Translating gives CASIRDRSNTEAFF.

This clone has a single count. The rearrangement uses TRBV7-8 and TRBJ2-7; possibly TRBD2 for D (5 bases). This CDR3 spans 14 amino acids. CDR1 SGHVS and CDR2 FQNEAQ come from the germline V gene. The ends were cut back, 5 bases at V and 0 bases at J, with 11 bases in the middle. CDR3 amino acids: CASSKRGSSYEQYF. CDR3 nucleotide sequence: TGTGCCAGCAGCAAACGGGGTAGCTCCTACGAGCAGTACTTC.

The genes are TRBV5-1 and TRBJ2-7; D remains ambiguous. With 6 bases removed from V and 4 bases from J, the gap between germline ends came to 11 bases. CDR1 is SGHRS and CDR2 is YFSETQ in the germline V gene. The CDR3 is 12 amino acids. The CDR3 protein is CASTARTYEQYF. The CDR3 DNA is TGCGCCAGCACCGCCCGCACATACGAGCAGTACTTC.

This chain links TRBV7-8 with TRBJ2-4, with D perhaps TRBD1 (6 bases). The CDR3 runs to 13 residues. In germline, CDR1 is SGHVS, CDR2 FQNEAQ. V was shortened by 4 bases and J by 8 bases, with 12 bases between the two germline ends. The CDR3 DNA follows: TGTGCCAGCAGCTCTAACAGGGTGGACATTCAGTACTTC. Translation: CASSSNRVDIQYF.

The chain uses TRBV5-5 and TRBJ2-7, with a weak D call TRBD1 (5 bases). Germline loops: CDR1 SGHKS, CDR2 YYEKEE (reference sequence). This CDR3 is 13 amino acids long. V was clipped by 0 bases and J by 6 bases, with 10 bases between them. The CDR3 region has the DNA TGTGCCAGCAGCTTGGTTGCAGGGTTCGAGCAGTACTTC. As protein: CASSLVAGFEQYF.